This paragraph covers one T cell receptor (beta chain) sequence. No antigen is known for it. Some clones are missing from TCRdb's copy, which holds only in-frame ones; the method was immunoSEQ multiplex PCR. Here the sample spans some 140,000 clones, roughly 90% being singletons. The sample is drawn from a study of cytomegalovirus exposure and HLA in healthy donors. Study results and caveats: Subsequent analysis showed first-cohort TCR clusters tending to co-occur in some 110 validation repertoires. The authors confirmed in vitro that a few CMV-associated chains were specific for CMV antigens. The study listed under 200 cytomegalovirus-associated TCR beta chains.

Separate from the approximately 700-subject first cohort was the approximately 120-subject validation cohort, to which the donors belonged. This CDR3 contains 17 residues. The germline CDR1 and CDR2 sequences are SGHTA and FQGNSA. V was clipped by 1 base and J by 1 base, with 13 bases between them. This sequence originates from a man between 18 and 29 years old in good health and CMV-seropositive. This chain connects TRBV7-2 to TRBJ1-4; no reliable D call. Sequences were obtained from PBMCs. DNA of the CDR3: TGTGCCAGCAGCTTAGAGAGGATCAAATTAACTAATGAAAAACTGTTTTTT. It specifies CASSLERIKLTNEKLFF.